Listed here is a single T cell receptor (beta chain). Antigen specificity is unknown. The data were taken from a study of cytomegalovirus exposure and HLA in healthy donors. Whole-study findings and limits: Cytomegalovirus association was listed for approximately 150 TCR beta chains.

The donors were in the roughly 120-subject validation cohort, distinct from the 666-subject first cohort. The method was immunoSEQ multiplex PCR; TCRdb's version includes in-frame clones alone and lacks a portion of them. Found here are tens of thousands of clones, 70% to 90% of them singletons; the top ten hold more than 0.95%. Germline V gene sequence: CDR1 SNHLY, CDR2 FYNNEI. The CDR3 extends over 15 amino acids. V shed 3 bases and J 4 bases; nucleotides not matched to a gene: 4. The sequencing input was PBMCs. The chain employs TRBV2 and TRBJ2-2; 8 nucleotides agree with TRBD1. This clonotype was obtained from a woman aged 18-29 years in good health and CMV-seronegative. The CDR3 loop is CASSDFTGGTGELFF. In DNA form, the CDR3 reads TGTGCCAGCAGTGATTTCACAGGGGGCACCGGGGAGCTGTTTTTT. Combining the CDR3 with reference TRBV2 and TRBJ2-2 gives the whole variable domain EPEVTQTPSHQVTQMGQEVILRCVPISNHLYFYWYRQILGQKVEFLVSFYNNEISEKSEIFDDQFSVERPDGSNFTLKIRSTKLEDSAMYFCASSDFTGGTGELFFGEGSRLTVL.